Reported below is one T cell receptor beta chain. The record originates from a study of T cell responses to AZD1222 COVID-19 vaccine. Using immunoSEQ multiplex PCR, the repertoire was profiled, and TCRdb retains in-frame clones only, with some absent. The table shows roughly 120,000 clones, with roughly 90% occurring only once. This TCR was sampled from an adult in good health. Material: peripheral blood, obtained on day 0 of AZD1222 vaccination.

The CDR3 reads CASSRRLTTSLETQYF. CDR3 nucleotide sequence: TGTGCCAGCAGCCGCCGGTTGACCACCTCCTTGGAGACCCAGTACTTC. The chain employs TRBV11-3 and TRBJ2-5; no firm D call. Germline CDR1 SGHNT, CDR2 YENEEA. There are 16 residues in the CDR3. V was cut by 5 bases and J by 5 bases, with 21 bases left in between.